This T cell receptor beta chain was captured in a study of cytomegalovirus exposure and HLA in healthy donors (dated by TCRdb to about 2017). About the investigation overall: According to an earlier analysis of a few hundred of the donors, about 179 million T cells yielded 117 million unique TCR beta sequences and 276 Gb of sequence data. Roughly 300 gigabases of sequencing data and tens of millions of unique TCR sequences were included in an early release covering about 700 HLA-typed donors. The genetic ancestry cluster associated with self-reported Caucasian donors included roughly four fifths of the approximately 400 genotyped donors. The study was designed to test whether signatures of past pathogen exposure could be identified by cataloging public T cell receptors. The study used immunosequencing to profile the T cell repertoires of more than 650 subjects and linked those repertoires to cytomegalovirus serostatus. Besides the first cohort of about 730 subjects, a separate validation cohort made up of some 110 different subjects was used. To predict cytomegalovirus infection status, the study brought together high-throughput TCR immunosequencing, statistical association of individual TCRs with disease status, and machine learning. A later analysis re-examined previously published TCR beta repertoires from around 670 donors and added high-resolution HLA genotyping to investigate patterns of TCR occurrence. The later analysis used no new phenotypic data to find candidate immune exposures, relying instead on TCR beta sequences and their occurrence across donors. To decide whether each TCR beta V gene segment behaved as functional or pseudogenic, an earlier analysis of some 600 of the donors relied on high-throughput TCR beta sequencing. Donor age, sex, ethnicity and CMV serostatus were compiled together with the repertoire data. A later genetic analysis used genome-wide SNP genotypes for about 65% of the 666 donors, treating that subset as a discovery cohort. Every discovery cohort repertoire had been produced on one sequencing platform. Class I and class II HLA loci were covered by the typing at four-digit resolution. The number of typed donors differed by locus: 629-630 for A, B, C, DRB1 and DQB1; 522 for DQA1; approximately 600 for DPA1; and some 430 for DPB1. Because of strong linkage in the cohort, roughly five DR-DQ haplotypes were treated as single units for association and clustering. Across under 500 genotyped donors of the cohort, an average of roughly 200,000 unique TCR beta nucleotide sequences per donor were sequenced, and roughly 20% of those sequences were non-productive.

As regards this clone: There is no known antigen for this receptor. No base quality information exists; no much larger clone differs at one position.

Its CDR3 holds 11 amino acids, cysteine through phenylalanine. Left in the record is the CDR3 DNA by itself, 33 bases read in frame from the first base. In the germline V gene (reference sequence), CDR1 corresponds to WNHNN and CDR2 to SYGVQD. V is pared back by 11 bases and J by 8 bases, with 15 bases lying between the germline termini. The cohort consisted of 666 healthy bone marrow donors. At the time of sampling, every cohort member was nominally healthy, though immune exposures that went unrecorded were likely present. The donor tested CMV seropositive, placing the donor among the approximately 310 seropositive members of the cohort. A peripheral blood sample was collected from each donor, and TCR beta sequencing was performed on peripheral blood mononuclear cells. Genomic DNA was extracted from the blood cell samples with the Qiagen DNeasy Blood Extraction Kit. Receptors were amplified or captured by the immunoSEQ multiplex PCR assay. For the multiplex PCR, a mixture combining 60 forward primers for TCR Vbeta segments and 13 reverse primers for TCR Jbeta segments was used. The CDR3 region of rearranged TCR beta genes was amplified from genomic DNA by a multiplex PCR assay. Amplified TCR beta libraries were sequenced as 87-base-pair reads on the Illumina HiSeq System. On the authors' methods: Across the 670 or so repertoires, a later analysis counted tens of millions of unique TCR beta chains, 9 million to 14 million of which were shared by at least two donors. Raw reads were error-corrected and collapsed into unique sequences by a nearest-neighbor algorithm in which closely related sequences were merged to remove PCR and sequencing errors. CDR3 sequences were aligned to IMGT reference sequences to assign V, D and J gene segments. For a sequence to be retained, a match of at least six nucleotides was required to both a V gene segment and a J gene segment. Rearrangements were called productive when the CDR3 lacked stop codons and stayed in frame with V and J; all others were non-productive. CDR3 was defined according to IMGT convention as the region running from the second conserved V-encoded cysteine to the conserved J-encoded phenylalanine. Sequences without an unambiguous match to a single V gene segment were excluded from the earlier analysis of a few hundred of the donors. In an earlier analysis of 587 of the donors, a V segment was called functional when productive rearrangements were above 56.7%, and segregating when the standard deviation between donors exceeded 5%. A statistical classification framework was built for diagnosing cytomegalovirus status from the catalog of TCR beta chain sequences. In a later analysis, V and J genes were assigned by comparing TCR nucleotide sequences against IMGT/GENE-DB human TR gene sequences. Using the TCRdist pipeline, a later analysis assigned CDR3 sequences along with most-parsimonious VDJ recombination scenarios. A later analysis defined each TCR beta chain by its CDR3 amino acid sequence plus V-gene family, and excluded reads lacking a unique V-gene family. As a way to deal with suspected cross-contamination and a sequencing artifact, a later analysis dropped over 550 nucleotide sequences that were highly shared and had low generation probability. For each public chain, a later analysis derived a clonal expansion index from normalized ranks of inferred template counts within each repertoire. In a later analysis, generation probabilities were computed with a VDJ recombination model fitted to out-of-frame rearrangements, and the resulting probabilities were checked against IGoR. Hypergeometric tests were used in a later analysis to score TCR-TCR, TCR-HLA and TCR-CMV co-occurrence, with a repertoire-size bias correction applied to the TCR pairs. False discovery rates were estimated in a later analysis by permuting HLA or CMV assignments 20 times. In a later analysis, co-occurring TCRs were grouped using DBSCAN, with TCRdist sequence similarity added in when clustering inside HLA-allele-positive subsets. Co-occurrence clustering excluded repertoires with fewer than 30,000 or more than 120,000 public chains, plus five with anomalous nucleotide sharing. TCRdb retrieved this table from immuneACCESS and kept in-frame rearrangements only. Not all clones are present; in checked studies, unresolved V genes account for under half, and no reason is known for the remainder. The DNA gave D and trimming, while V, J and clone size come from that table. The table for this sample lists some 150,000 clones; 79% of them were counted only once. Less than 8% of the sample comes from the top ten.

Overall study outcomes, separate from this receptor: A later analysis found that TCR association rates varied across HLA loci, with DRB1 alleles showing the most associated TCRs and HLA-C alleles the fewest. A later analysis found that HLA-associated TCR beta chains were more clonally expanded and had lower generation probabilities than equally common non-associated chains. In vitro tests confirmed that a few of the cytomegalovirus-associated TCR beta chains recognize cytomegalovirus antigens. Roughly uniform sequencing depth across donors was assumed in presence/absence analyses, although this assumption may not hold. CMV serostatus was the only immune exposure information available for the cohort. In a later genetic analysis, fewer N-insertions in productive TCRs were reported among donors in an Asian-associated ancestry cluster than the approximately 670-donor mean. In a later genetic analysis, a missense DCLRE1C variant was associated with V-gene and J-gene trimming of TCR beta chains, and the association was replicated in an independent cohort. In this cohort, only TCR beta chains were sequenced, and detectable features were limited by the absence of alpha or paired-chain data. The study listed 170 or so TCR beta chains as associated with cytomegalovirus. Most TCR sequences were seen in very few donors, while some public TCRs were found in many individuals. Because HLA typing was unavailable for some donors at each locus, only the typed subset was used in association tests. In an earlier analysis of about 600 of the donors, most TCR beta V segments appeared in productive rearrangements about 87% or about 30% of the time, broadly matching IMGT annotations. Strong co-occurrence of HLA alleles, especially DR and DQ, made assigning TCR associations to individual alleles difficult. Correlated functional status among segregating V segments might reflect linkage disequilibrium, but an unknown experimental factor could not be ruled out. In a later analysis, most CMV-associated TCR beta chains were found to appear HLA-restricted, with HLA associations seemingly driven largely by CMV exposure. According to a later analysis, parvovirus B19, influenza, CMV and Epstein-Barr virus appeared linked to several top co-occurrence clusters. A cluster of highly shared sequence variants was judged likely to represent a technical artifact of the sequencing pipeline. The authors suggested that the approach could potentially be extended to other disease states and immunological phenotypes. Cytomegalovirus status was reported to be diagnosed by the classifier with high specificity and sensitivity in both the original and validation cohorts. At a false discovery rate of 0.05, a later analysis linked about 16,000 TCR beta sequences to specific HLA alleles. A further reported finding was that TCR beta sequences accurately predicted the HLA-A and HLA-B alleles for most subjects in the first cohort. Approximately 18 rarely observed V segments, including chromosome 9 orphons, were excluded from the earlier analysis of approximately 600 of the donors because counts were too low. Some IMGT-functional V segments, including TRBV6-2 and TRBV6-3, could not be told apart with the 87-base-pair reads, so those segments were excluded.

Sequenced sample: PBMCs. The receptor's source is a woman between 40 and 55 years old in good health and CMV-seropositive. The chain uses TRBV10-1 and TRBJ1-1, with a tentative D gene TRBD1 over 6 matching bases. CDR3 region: CAAPQGTEAFF. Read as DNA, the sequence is TGCGCCGCGCCTCAGGGGACAGAAGCTTTCTTT.